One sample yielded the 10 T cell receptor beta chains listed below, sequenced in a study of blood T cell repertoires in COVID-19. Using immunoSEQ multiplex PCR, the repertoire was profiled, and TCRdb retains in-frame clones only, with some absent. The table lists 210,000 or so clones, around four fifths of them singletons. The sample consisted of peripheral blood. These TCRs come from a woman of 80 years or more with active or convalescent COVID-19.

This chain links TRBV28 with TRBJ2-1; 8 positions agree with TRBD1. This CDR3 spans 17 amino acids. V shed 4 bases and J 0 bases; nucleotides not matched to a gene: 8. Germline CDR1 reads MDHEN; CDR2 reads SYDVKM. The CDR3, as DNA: TGTGCCAGCAGTTACGCAGGGGGCTCATTCTCCTACAATGAGCAGTTCTTC. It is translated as CASSYAGGSFSYNEQFF.

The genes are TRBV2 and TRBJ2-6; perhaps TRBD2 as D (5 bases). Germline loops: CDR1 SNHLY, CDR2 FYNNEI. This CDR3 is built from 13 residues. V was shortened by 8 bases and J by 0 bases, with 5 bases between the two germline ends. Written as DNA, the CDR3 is TGTGCCAGCCGGGACTCTGGGGCCAACGTCCTGACTTTC. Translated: CASRDSGANVLTF.

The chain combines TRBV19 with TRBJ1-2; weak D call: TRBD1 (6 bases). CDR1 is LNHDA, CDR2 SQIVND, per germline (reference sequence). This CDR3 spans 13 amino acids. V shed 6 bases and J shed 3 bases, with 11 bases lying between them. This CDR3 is CASRGRGYYGYTF. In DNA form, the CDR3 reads TGTGCCAGTAGGGGCAGGGGTTACTATGGCTACACCTTC.

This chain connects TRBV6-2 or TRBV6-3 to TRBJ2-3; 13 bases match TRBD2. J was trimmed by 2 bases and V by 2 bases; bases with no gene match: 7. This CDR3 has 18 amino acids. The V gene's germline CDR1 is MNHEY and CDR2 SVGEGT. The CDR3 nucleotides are TGTGCCAGCAGTTACCCCTCAACTAGCGGGGGGGTCACAGATACGCAGTATTTT. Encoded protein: CASSYPSTSGGVTDTQYF.

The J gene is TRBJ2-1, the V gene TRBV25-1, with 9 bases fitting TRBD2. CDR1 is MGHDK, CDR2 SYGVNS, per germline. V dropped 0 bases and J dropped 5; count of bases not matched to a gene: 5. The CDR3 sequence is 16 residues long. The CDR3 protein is CASSEYPPSGNNEQFF. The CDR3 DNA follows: TGTGCCAGCAGTGAATACCCTCCTAGCGGGAACAATGAGCAGTTCTTC.

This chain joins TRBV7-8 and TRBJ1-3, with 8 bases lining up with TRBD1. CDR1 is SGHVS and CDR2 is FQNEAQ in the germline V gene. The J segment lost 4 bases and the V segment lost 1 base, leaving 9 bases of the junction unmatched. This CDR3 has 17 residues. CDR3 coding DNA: TGTGCCAGCAGCTTAGGGCCCCAGGCAGGGGGCGGAAACACCATATATTTT. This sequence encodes CASSLGPQAGGGNTIYF.

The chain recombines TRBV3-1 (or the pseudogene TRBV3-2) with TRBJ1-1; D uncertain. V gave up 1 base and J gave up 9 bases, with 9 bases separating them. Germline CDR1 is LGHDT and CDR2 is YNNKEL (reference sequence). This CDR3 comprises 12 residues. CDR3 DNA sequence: TGTGCCAGCAGCCAAGCGGGAGGCCAAGCTTTCTTT. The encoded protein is CASSQAGGQAFF.

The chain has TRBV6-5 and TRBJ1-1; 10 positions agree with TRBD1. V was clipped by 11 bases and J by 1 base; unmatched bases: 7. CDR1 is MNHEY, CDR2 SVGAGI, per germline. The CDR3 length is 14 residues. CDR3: CAGGDRGSNTEAFF. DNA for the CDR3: TGTGCCGGGGGGGACAGGGGATCGAACACTGAAGCTTTCTTT.

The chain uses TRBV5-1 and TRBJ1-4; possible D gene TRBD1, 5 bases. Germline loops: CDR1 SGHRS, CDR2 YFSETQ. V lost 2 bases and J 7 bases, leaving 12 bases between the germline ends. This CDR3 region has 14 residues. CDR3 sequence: CASSFAGLGEKLFF. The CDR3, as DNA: TGCGCCAGCAGCTTTGCAGGGTTGGGTGAAAAACTGTTTTTT.

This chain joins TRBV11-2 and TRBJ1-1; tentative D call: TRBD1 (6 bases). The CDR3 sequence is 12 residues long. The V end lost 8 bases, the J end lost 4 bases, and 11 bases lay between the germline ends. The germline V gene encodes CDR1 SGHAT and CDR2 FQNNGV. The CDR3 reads CASGRRGTEAFF. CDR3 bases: TGTGCCAGCGGTCGCAGGGGCACTGAAGCTTTCTTT.